This TCR beta chain was captured by sequencing in a study of blood T cell repertoires in COVID-19. Profiling relied on immunoSEQ multiplex PCR, and the TCRdb table lists in-frame clones only, not all of them. This table holds about 150,000 clones, about 85% found once. Participants were placed into cohorts based on the clinical history they reported. Sequencing used PBMCs or T cells enriched from blood (not recorded which). The receptor was derived from a woman aged 40 to 50 who had been exposed to COVID-19.

CDR3 sequence: CASSLPTGLGSPLHF. In DNA, the CDR3 is TGTGCCAGCAGTTTACCTACAGGGCTCGGGTCACCCCTCCACTTT. J is TRBJ1-6 and V is TRBV28; maybe TRBD1 (6 bases). Trimming took off 2 bases at V and 10 bases at J, with 15 bases between the two ends. The CDR3 length is 15 residues. Per germline, CDR1 MDHEN and CDR2 SYDVKM.